Below, one TCR beta chain is given with its context. These data originate in a study of T cell responses to AZD1222 COVID-19 vaccine. Germline CDR1 and CDR2: ENHRY and SYGVKD. The CDR3 covers 15 residues. Trimming cost V 6 bases and J 5 bases; bases outside gene matches: 9. Using immunoSEQ multiplex PCR, the repertoire was profiled, and TCRdb retains in-frame clones only, with some absent. The table records roughly 120,000 clones, about 88% of them present only once. The TCR was taken from an adult in good health. The chain links TRBV10-3 to TRBJ1-5; 8 nucleotides line up with TRBD1. Sequenced material: peripheral blood, taken on day 0 of AZD1222 vaccination. The CDR3 nucleotides are TGTGCCATCAGCAGGACAGGGATCCCGGATCAGCCCCAGCATTTT. Amino acid sequence: CAISRTGIPDQPQHF.